Shown below are 17 T cell receptor beta chains from a single sample sequenced in a study of human T cells and chemical hapten exposure. Documented time point: pre-sensitization, week 0. This sample's treatment: therapeutic diphenylcyclopropenone sensitization with weekly scalp DPC. TCRdb reanalysed the RACE reads using MiXCR and keeps one entry per CDR3 protein. Of approximately 400,000 distinct CDR3 sequences listed, approximately 5% are singletons. The sequences come from whole blood, collected in connection with sensitization to the hapten diphenylcyclopropenone (DPC). The receptor set was obtained from a woman between 50 and 59 years old with alopecia areata. Some clones in this sample may be carry-over from other donors' samples.

J is TRBJ1-1 and V is TRBV2; D remains unclear. CDR3 length equals 11 residues. With 6 bases removed from V and 8 bases from J, the gap between germline ends came to 10 bases. The germline V gene encodes CDR1 SNHLY and CDR2 FYNNEI. The CDR3 DNA is TGTGCCAGCAGGGCCGGGTCAGAAGCTTTCTTT. Encoded protein: CASRAGSEAFF.

J is TRBJ1-2 and V is TRBV4-3; TRBD1 might be the D (6 bases). CDR1 is LGHNA and CDR2 is YSLEER in the germline V gene. This CDR3 is 13 amino acids long. Trimming took off 8 bases at V and 2 bases at J, with 12 bases between the two ends. The CDR3 DNA follows: TGCGCCAGCGGCGGACAGACCAACTATGGCTACACCTTC. Amino acids: CASGGQTNYGYTF.

The chain has TRBV4-1 and TRBJ2-3, with D perhaps TRBD1 or TRBD2 (5 bases each). Germline lookup yields CDR1 MGHRA and CDR2 YSYEKL. Deletions cut 2 bases from V and 2 bases from J, with 11 bases between. The CDR3 contains 15 residues. The CDR3 DNA sequence: TGCGCCAGCAGCCAATGGGACGGGCACACAGATACGCAGTATTTT. Amino acids: CASSQWDGHTDTQYF.

V is TRBV28 and J is TRBJ2-1, with 8 bases matching TRBD1. Losses at the gene ends were 11 bases for V and 6 bases for J; bases not matched to a gene: 12. Germline CDR1 is MDHEN and CDR2 is SYDVKM. The CDR3 runs to 14 residues. CDR3 DNA sequence: TGTGCCGGAGCCGGGACAGGCTCGGGCAATGAGCAGTTCTTC. Its translation: CAGAGTGSGNEQFF.

For the CDR3, the DNA is TGTGCCAGCAGTTCCCGACCCCTTCGGGAGACCCAGTACTTC. As protein: CASSSRPLRETQYF. V gene TRBV2 combines with J gene TRBJ2-5; D unclear. Trimming removed 5 bases from V and 5 bases from J, with 15 bases in between. Germline CDR1 is SNHLY and CDR2 is FYNNEI. CDR3 size: 14 residues. Drawing the rest from reference TRBV2 and TRBJ2-5, the complete variable domain is EPEVTQTPSHQVTQMGQEVILRCVPISNHLYFYWYRQILGQKVEFLVSFYNNEISEKSEIFDDQFSVERPDGSNFTLKIRSTKLEDSAMYFCASSSRPLRETQYFGPGTRLLVL.

The sample holds many counts of this clonotype. V is TRBV28 and J is TRBJ2-7; unclear D gene. The CDR3 totals 14 residues. V gave up 3 bases and J gave up 2 bases, with 11 bases separating them. Germline CDR1 is MDHEN and CDR2 is SYDVKM. The CDR3, as DNA: TGTGCCAGCAGTTTCCCCCTTACAGCCTACGAGCAGTACTTC. Its translation is CASSFPLTAYEQYF.

This clonotype came up many times. The chain joins TRBV7-8 to TRBJ1-4; D possibly corresponds to TRBD1 (5 bases). CDR1 is SGHVS, CDR2 FQNEAQ, per germline. This CDR3 is 18 amino acids long. V was cut by 4 bases and J by 2 bases, with 20 bases left in between. The CDR3, as DNA: TGTGCCAGCAGCTCCAGAGCAGGGTTCTCCTCGACTAATGAAAAACTGTTTTTT. This translates into CASSSRAGFSSTNEKLFF.

This clonotype was seen at least ten times. This sequence joins TRBV28 and TRBJ1-2; possible D gene TRBD1, 5 bases. CDR1 is MDHEN, CDR2 SYDVKM, per germline. The CDR3 has 13 residues. The germline V and J ends were trimmed by 1 base and 2 bases, with 5 bases remaining between them. The CDR3 sequence: CASSLYRNYGYTF. The CDR3 coding sequence is TGTGCCAGCAGTTTATACAGGAACTATGGCTACACCTTC.

This clonotype was recorded at least ten times. The J gene is TRBJ2-3, the V gene TRBV9; D is possibly TRBD2 (5 bases). CDR1 SGDLS and CDR2 YYNGEE come from the germline V gene. V was pared by 4 bases and J by 0 bases, with 9 bases between. The CDR3 totals 14 residues. CDR3 residues: CASSSRTSTDTQYF. CDR3 DNA: TGTGCCAGCAGCTCCAGGACTAGCACAGATACGCAGTATTTT.

At least ten counts were recorded for this clonotype. The chain is built from TRBV11-3 and TRBJ2-3; D is possibly TRBD1 (6 bases). The CDR3 is 13 residues long. The V end lost 7 bases, the J end lost 6 bases, and 14 bases lay between the germline ends. Germline values: CDR1 SGHNT, CDR2 YENEEA. CDR3 loop: CASKAGEGDTQYF. CDR3 coding DNA: TGTGCCAGCAAGGCAGGGGAAGGCGATACGCAGTATTTT. The whole variable domain, remainder taken from reference TRBV11-3 and TRBJ2-3, is EAGVVQSPRYKIIEKKQPVAFWCNPISGHNTLYWYLQNLGQGPELLIRYENEEAVDDSQLPKDRFSAERLKGVDSTLKIQPAELGDSAVYLCASKAGEGDTQYFGPGTRLTVL.

This clonotype was found a few times. The V and J genes are TRBV11-2 and TRBJ2-1; D gene unclear. The CDR3 length is 11 residues. Germline CDR1 reads SGHAT; CDR2 reads FQNNGV. V was clipped by 8 bases and J by 8 bases, with 10 bases between them. The CDR3, as DNA: TGTGCCAGCCGCCTCGTGGATGAGCAGTTCTTC. It is translated as CASRLVDEQFF.

This clonotype was observed many times. This sequence joins TRBV29-1 and TRBJ2-3; D unclear. V was cut by 7 bases and J by 3 bases, with 8 bases left in between. The length of the CDR3 is 11 residues. Germline lookup yields CDR1 SQVTM and CDR2 ANQGSEA. The CDR3 coding sequence is TGCAGCGCCCGTCGGACAGATACGCAGTATTTT. As protein: CSARRTDTQYF.

The chain carries TRBV29-1 and TRBJ2-3, with D unresolved. The V and J ends lost 7 bases and 2 bases respectively, with 16 bases between them. Germline lookup yields CDR1 SQVTM and CDR2 ANQGSEA. This CDR3 region has 14 residues. The chain's CDR3 is CSGWTSHPTDTQYF. The CDR3 region has the DNA TGCAGCGGATGGACGTCCCACCCCACAGATACGCAGTATTTT.

The table lists this clonotype with many counts. The V call is TRBV20-1, the J call TRBJ2-1, with 7 bases identical to TRBD2. The germline gives CDR1 DFQATT, CDR2 SNEGSKA (reference sequence). V gave up 7 bases and J gave up 8 bases; unmatched junction bases: 17. This CDR3 is 15 amino acids long. CDR3 in DNA: TGCAGTGTCAGACGGAGTCTAGCGGTGGGGTATGAGCAGTTCTTC. It yields the protein CSVRRSLAVGYEQFF.

This clonotype has at least ten counts. J is TRBJ2-7 and V is TRBV28, with a weak D call TRBD2 (6 bases). This CDR3 is 12 amino acids long. The germline V gene encodes CDR1 MDHEN and CDR2 SYDVKM. The germline V and J ends were trimmed by 6 bases and 1 base, with 7 bases remaining between them. The CDR3 nucleotides read TGTGCCAGCAGCCGGGGGTCCTACGAGCAGTACTTC. Its protein is CASSRGSYEQYF.

This clonotype was recorded at least ten times. The V gene is TRBV12-3 or TRBV12-4, the J gene TRBJ2-3, with D perhaps TRBD2 (6 bases). Trimming shortened V by 6 bases and J by 2 bases, and 12 bases separated the two germline ends. The CDR3 runs 14 residues. This CDR3 reads CASRSREYTDTQYF. In DNA form, the CDR3 reads TGTGCCAGCAGATCCCGGGAGTACACAGATACGCAGTATTTT.

This clonotype showed up many times. The rearrangement uses TRBV6-2 or TRBV6-3 and TRBJ1-2; 9 nucleotides agree with TRBD1. There are 13 residues in the CDR3. The germline gives CDR1 MNHEY, CDR2 SVGEGT. The V gene end was trimmed by 4 bases and the J gene end by 13 bases; junction bases not matched to a gene: 10. CDR3 nucleotides: TGTGCCAGCAGTTCCGGGACAGGGTATCGACGCACCTTC. Translation gives CASSSGTGYRRTF.